These 21 T cell receptor beta chains originate from one sample sequenced in a study of response to subunit inactivated influenza vaccine. Each CDR3 protein is one row after TCRdb ran MiXCR on the RT-PCR reads. The table lists 610,000 or so distinct CDR3 sequences, around 15% of them singletons. The source was PBMCs from blood, collected 11 to 12 days after vaccination. These receptors all come from a man between 50 and 59 years old who received an inactivated influenza vaccine.

This clonotype was counted between two and nine times. The V call is TRBV4-2, the J call TRBJ1-1, with no clear D. CDR3 length equals 15 residues. Germline V gene sequence: CDR1 LGHNA, CDR2 YNFKEQ. The germline V and J ends were trimmed by 1 base and 3 bases, with 12 bases remaining between them. CDR3 bases: TGTGCCAGCAGCCAAGCGGTCGGGGAATACACTGAAGCTTTCTTT. Amino acid sequence: CASSQAVGEYTEAFF.

Only a few counts were recorded for this clonotype. Its ends do not fully match the called genes, so a read error is possible. CDR3 DNA: TGTGCCAGCAGCCACAGGGGTGGGGACAGGCATTTC. Its translation: CASSHRGGDRHF. This rearrangement joins TRBV11-2 to TRBJ2-4, with 8 positions matching TRBD1. The germline V gene encodes CDR1 SGHAT and CDR2 FQNNGV. The CDR3 is 12 residues long. Together with reference TRBV11-2 and TRBJ2-4, the CDR3 gives the full variable domain: EAGVAQSPRYKIIEKRQSVAFWCNPISGHATLYWYQQILGQGPKLLIQFQNNGVVDDSQLPKDRFSAERLKGVDSTLKIQPAKLEDSAVYLCASSHRGGDRHFGAGTRLSVL.

This clonotype was picked up a small number of times. This chain joins TRBV6-1 and TRBJ2-7; 12 bases are a match to TRBD1. From germline, CDR1 is MNHNS and CDR2 SASEGT. After removal of 6 bases from V and 3 bases from J, the junction contained 3 bases not matched to a gene. There are 14 residues in the CDR3. DNA of the CDR3: TGTGCCAGCAGAGGGACAGGGGGCTTCTACGAGCAGTACTTC. Its translation: CASRGTGGFYEQYF.

The rearrangement links TRBV7-8 to TRBJ2-3; 11 bases map to TRBD2. V gave up 5 bases and J gave up 2 bases; unmatched junction bases: 3. The CDR3 is 15 amino acids. CDR1 SGHVS and CDR2 FQNEAQ come from the germline V gene. For the CDR3, the DNA is TGTGCCAGCAGCAAGGGACTAGCGGACACAGATACGCAGTATTTT. It is translated as CASSKGLADTDTQYF.

This chain links TRBV10-1 with TRBJ2-5; TRBD2 matches 12 bases. There are 16 residues in the CDR3. Germline V gene data show CDR1 as WNHNN and CDR2 as SYGVQD (reference sequence). V gave up 4 bases and J gave up 1 base; unmatched junction bases: 4. CDR3 bases: TGCGCCAGCAGTGGTCGACTAGCGGGGGCCCAAGAGACCCAGTACTTC. Translated: CASSGRLAGAQETQYF.

The chain employs TRBV2 and TRBJ2-5; 7 nucleotides match TRBD1. This CDR3 is built from 15 residues. Germline CDR1 and CDR2: SNHLY and FYNNEI. Trimming took 2 bases from V and 1 from J; bases not matched to a gene: 4. CDR3 coding DNA: TGTGCCAGCAGTGAAACGGGACAGCCCCAAGAGACCCAGTACTTC. Residues: CASSETGQPQETQYF.

Many counts were recorded for this clonotype. The V and J genes are TRBV5-6 and TRBJ2-2; 7 bases line up with TRBD1. V lost 2 bases and J lost 8; bases outside the gene matches: 12. This CDR3 has 16 amino acids. CDR1 and CDR2 (germline): SGHDT, YYEEEE. DNA of the CDR3: TGTGCCAGCAGCTTTTTAACGGGACAGCTAACGGGGGAGCTGTTTTTT. This codes for CASSFLTGQLTGELFF.

The chain has TRBV19 and TRBJ2-2, with D hard to call. CDR1 and CDR2 (germline): LNHDA, SQIVND (reference sequence). Trimming pared 3 bases from V and 3 bases from J, leaving 11 bases between. The CDR3 length is 15 residues. CDR3 sequence: CASSIQTGDTGELFF. CDR3 coding DNA: TGTGCCAGTAGTATTCAGACCGGCGACACCGGGGAGCTGTTTTTT.

This clonotype was recorded a few times. This CDR3 reads CASRAGVSGELFF. The CDR3 DNA reads TGTGCCAGCAGGGCAGGGGTTTCCGGGGAGCTGTTTTTT. This chain connects TRBV6-1 to TRBJ2-2; maybe TRBD1 (6 bases). V lost 6 bases to trimming and J lost 6 bases, with 11 bases between them. The CDR3 runs 13 residues. Germline CDR1 is MNHNS and CDR2 is SASEGT.

A few counts support this clonotype. The rearrangement uses TRBV20-1 and TRBJ2-3, with D possibly being TRBD1 or TRBD2 (5 bases each). The V and J ends lost 3 bases and 2 bases respectively, with 15 bases between them. Per the germline V gene, CDR1 is DFQATT and CDR2 is SNEGSKA (reference sequence). This CDR3 is 15 amino acids long. This chain's CDR3 is CSASPGRYYTDTQYF. The CDR3, as DNA: TGCAGTGCTAGTCCGGGACGGTATTACACAGATACGCAGTATTTT.

This chain uses TRBV5-1 with TRBJ2-1; D uncertain. This CDR3 has 15 residues. Per germline, CDR1 SGHRS and CDR2 YFSETQ. With 3 bases removed from V and 4 bases from J, the gap between germline ends came to 14 bases. CDR3 nucleotides: TGCGCCAGCAGCTCTACAACTCCCACTTACAATGAGCAGTTCTTC. Its protein product is CASSSTTPTYNEQFF.

Only a few counts were recorded for this clonotype. The chain combines TRBV6-2 or TRBV6-3 with TRBJ2-7, with a weak D call TRBD2 (6 bases). V was trimmed by 2 bases and J by 9 bases, leaving 8 bases between them. Germline values: CDR1 MNHEY, CDR2 SVGEGT. This CDR3 has 11 residues. The CDR3 DNA reads as TGTGCCAGCAGTTACCCGGAGGGGCAGTACTTC. Protein sequence: CASSYPEGQYF.

There are a few counts of this clonotype. This rearrangement joins TRBV28 to TRBJ2-5; 7 bases match TRBD1. CDR3 length: 13 amino acids. Germline V lookup: CDR1 MDHEN, CDR2 SYDVKM. V shed 5 bases and J 2 bases; nucleotides not matched to a gene: 2. Here the CDR3 reads CASSEGQQETQYF. The DNA of the CDR3 is TGTGCCAGCAGTGAGGGACAGCAAGAGACCCAGTACTTC.

This clonotype was seen at least ten times. The rearrangement links TRBV12-3 or TRBV12-4 to TRBJ2-7; 9 bases agree with TRBD1. The CDR3 contains 14 residues. The ends lost 6 bases at V and 2 bases at J; junction bases unmatched: 5. The CDR3 DNA sequence: TGTGCCAGCAGCTCCGGGACAGGGCCCTACGAGCAGTACTTC. It specifies CASSSGTGPYEQYF.

This clonotype was observed a handful of times. The genes are TRBV18 and TRBJ2-4; 9 bases are a match to TRBD1. CDR1 and CDR2 (germline): KGHSH, LQKENI. Germline trimming cut 6 bases from V and 7 bases from J; bases unmatched to any gene: 10. The CDR3 loop spans 15 amino acids. CDR3 sequence reads: CASSPDRGPLNIQYF. CDR3 sequence (DNA): TGTGCCAGCTCCCCGGACAGGGGCCCCTTGAACATTCAGTACTTC. Full variable domain (missing parts from reference TRBV18 and TRBJ2-4): NAGVMQNPRHLVRRRGQEARLRCSPMKGHSHVYWYRQLPEEGLKFMVYLQKENIIDESGMPKERFSAEFPKEGPSILRIQQVVRGDSAAYFCASSPDRGPLNIQYFGAGTRLSVL.

Ten or more counts support this clonotype. V usage is TRBV4-3 and J usage is TRBJ2-1, with 11 nucleotides matching TRBD2. Per the germline V gene, CDR1 is LGHNA and CDR2 is YSLEER. V shed 0 bases and J 9 bases; nucleotides not matched to a gene: 7. CDR3 length equals 16 residues. The DNA of the CDR3 is TGCGCCAGCAGCCAAGATAGCGGGGGGGGTAATGGTGAGCAGTTCTTC. Translating gives CASSQDSGGGNGEQFF.

V gene TRBV12-3 or TRBV12-4 combines with J gene TRBJ1-2; 8 bases line up with TRBD1. This CDR3 comprises 13 residues. Trimming removed 6 bases from V and 3 bases from J; junction bases left unmatched: 3. The chain's CDR3 is CASREQGDYGYTF. CDR3 bases: TGTGCCAGCAGGGAACAGGGGGACTATGGCTACACCTTC.

This clonotype occurred a few times. This chain uses TRBV5-1 with TRBJ1-2, with no clear D. V gave up 4 bases and J gave up 2 bases, with 12 bases separating them. The CDR3 spans 14 residues. Germline values: CDR1 SGHRS, CDR2 YFSETQ. In DNA form, the CDR3 reads TGCGCCAGCAGCCCCGAGAAGATAAACTATGGCTACACCTTC. Its protein product is CASSPEKINYGYTF.

This clonotype came up many times. CDR3 coding DNA: TGCGCCAGCAGCTTAGCGAGCGGTTTGAGCTCCTACGAGCAGTACTTC. Residues: CASSLASGLSSYEQYF. The V call is TRBV5-1, the J call TRBJ2-7; TRBD2 is a possible D gene (5 bases). The CDR3 extends over 16 amino acids. The germline CDR1 and CDR2 sequences are SGHRS and YFSETQ. V was cut by 2 bases and J by 0 bases, with 15 bases left in between.

The rearrangement links TRBV20-1 to TRBJ1-5; D gene uncertain. This CDR3 is built from 14 residues. Germline CDR1 and CDR2: DFQATT and SNEGSKA (reference sequence). V was trimmed by 0 bases and J by 5 bases, leaving 11 bases between them. CDR3 DNA sequence: TGCAGTGCTAGAGAATTAATCAACGATCAGCCCCAGCATTTT. The encoded protein is CSARELINDQPQHF.

This clonotype has only a few counts. The V and J genes are TRBV19 and TRBJ2-2; a possible D gene is TRBD2 (5 bases). Deletions cut 1 base from V and 5 bases from J, with 8 bases between. CDR3 length: 14 amino acids. CDR1 LNHDA and CDR2 SQIVND come from the germline V gene (reference sequence). Here the CDR3 DNA reads TGTGCCAGTAGTATAGCCGGGAAGACCGGGGAGCTGTTTTTT. Protein product: CASSIAGKTGELFF.